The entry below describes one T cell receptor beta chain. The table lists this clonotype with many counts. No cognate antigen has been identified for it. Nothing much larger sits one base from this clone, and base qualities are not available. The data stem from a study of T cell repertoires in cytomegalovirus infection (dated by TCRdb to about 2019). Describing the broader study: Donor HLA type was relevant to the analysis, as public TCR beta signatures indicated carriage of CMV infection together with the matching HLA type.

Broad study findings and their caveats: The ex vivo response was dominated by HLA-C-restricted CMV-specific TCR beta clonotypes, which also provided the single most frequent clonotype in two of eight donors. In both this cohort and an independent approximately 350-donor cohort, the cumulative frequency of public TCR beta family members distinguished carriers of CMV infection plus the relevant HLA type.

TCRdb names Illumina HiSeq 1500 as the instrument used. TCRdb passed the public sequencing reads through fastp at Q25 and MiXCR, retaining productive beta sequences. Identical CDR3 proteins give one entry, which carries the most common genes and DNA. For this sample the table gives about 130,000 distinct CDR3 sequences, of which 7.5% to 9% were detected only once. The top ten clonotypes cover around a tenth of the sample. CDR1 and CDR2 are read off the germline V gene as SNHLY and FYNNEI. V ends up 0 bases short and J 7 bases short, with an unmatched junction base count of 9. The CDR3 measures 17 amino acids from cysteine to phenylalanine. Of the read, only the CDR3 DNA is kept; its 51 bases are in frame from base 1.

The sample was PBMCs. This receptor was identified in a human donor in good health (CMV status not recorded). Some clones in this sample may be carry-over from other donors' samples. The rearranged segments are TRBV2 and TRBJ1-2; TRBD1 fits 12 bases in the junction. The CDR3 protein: CASSEARMGQGAGGYTF. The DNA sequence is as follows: TGTGCCAGCAGTGAAGCGCGCATGGGACAGGGGGCCGGTGGCTACACCTTC.